Below, 16 T cell receptor beta chains from the same sample are listed, as sequenced in a study of low-dose radiotherapy and immunotherapy resistance in tumors. Primers used for first-strand cDNA, a TRAV- and TRBV-specific set, covered both alpha and beta chains. TCR amplification ran approximately 20 PCR cycles using constant-region and V-primer adapter primers. MiXCR, applied by TCRdb to the reads, yields one record per CDR3 protein. The sample has 55,000 to 70,000 distinct CDR3 sequences; under 30% are singletons. Time point reported: before trial treatment. Material: PBMCs, obtained before treatment. The origin of the receptors is a male donor with prostate cancer.

This clonotype was seen many times. The CDR3 loop reads CASTLDRDTGELFF. CDR3 DNA sequence: TGTGCCAGCACACTTGACAGGGACACCGGGGAGCTGTTTTTT. V and J are TRBV27 and TRBJ2-2, with 7 bases matching TRBD1. V trimming: 7 bases; J trimming: 3 bases; junction bases outside the gene matches: 5. Germline V gene lookup returns CDR1 MNHEY and CDR2 SMNVEV (reference sequence). This CDR3 is built from 14 residues.

This clonotype was recorded many times. The chain joins TRBV10-1 to TRBJ2-1, with 7 positions matching TRBD2. The germline gives CDR1 WNHNN, CDR2 SYGVQD (reference sequence). V lost 0 bases to trimming and J lost 7 bases; unmatched junction nucleotides: 9. The length of the CDR3 is 16 residues. CDR3: CASSESRAGSGNEQFF. CDR3 bases: TGCGCCAGCAGTGAGTCTCGAGCGGGGAGTGGGAATGAGCAGTTCTTC.

This clonotype occurred many times. V is TRBV20-1 and J is TRBJ2-6; no definite D call. The V gene's germline CDR1 is DFQATT and CDR2 SNEGSKA (reference sequence). This CDR3 is built from 15 residues. Trimming pared 0 bases from V and 0 bases from J, leaving 6 bases between. The CDR3 nucleotides read TGCAGTGCTAGAGATCGCAACTCTGGGGCCAACGTCCTGACTTTC. Translating gives CSARDRNSGANVLTF.

Turning to this clonotype: A far more abundant clone sits one base away, making this likely a read error. This chain uses TRBV18 with TRBJ2-1, with D hard to call. V was cut by 2 bases and J by 13 bases, with 24 bases left in between. The germline V gene has CDR1 KGHSH and CDR2 LQKENI. The CDR3 is 16 amino acids. The chain's CDR3 is CASSPFSDGRSGTQFF. In DNA, the CDR3 is TGTGCCAGCTCACCATTTTCGGACGGCCGGTCCGGTACCCAGTTCTTC.

The table lists this clonotype with many counts. This rearrangement joins TRBV10-2 to TRBJ1-3; D is unclear. Trimming left V 2 bases short and J 5 bases short, with 7 bases between. The germline CDR1 and CDR2 sequences are WSHSY and SAAADI. This CDR3 has 13 residues. The CDR3 spells CASSEPGRNTIYF. The CDR3 region has the DNA TGCGCCAGCAGTGAGCCGGGGAGAAACACCATATATTTT.

CDR3 residues: CASSLSRGSYNEQFF. CDR3 bases: TGTGCCAGCAGCTTAAGCAGGGGTTCCTACAATGAGCAGTTCTTC. The chain combines TRBV7-3 with TRBJ2-1, with D possibly being TRBD1 (6 bases). The CDR3 runs to 15 residues. Germline CDR1 reads SGHTA; CDR2 reads FQGTGA. Trimming took 1 base from V and 1 from J, leaving 8 bases between them. Full variable domain (rest looked up from reference TRBV7-3 and TRBJ2-1): GAGVSQTPSNKVTEKGKYVELRCDPISGHTALYWYRQSLGQGPEFLIYFQGTGAADDSGLPNDRFFAVRPEGSVSTLKIQRTERGDSAVYLCASSLSRGSYNEQFFGPGTRLTVL.

This clonotype was detected ten times or more. V gene TRBV4-2 combines with J gene TRBJ2-1; unclear D gene. The CDR3 extends over 17 amino acids. Germline CDR1 reads LGHNA; CDR2 reads YNFKEQ. V was clipped by 4 bases and J by 4 bases, with 20 bases between them. CDR3 nucleotide sequence: TGTGCCAGCAGCCCCCTTGACGGATCCGGTACTTACAATGAGCAGTTCTTC. Translated, it gives CASSPLDGSGTYNEQFF.

This clonotype was found many times. The rearrangement uses TRBV28 and TRBJ2-5; TRBD1 is a possible D gene (6 bases). V lost 5 bases, J lost 4 bases, and 14 bases lay in between. The CDR3 totals 14 residues. Germline values: CDR1 MDHEN, CDR2 SYDVKM. CDR3 protein: CASSEQGGGETQYF. The DNA for the CDR3 is TGTGCCAGCAGTGAACAGGGCGGTGGAGAGACCCAGTACTTC. Supplemented by reference TRBV28 and TRBJ2-5, the full variable domain reads DVKVTQSSRYLVKRTGEKVFLECVQDMDHENMFWYRQDPGLGLRLIYFSYDVKMKEKGDIPEGYSVSREKKERFSLILESASTNQTSMYLCASSEQGGGETQYFGPGTRLLVL.

This clonotype was detected ten times or more. This chain uses TRBV5-1 with TRBJ2-4, with D hard to call. Trimming stripped 1 base from V and 0 bases from J, with 11 bases between. Per the germline V gene, CDR1 is SGHRS and CDR2 is YFSETQ. The CDR3 has 16 amino acids. In nucleotides, the CDR3 is TGCGCCAGCAGCTTGCCCCAGAAACTAGCCAAAAACATTCAGTACTTC. Translation: CASSLPQKLAKNIQYF.

This clonotype has at least ten counts. CDR3 loop: CASSENAWEGLEQFF. CDR3 DNA: TGTGCCAGCAGTGAAAATGCGTGGGAGGGCCTTGAGCAGTTCTTC. The chain has TRBV2 and TRBJ2-1, with 7 bases identical to TRBD2. Unmatched junction bases numbered 10, after V lost 2 bases and J lost 9 bases. The CDR3 runs 15 residues. Per the germline V gene, CDR1 is SNHLY and CDR2 is FYNNEI. Drawing the rest from reference TRBV2 and TRBJ2-1, the complete variable domain is EPEVTQTPSHQVTQMGQEVILRCVPISNHLYFYWYRQILGQKVEFLVSFYNNEISEKSEIFDDQFSVERPDGSNFTLKIRSTKLEDSAMYFCASSENAWEGLEQFFGPGTRLTVL.

V and J are TRBV28 and TRBJ1-1; D not resolved. With 2 bases removed from V and 11 bases from J, the gap between germline ends came to 12 bases. The germline CDR1 and CDR2 sequences are MDHEN and SYDVKM. This CDR3 is 12 amino acids long. The CDR3 here is CASSLNPGRAFF. The CDR3 nucleotides are TGTGCCAGCAGTTTAAACCCCGGACGCGCTTTCTTT.

This clonotype was counted ten times or more. The V call is TRBV10-3, the J call TRBJ2-3; D assignment may be TRBD1 or TRBD2 (5 bases each). The CDR3 spans 13 residues. The germline gives CDR1 ENHRY, CDR2 SYGVKD. V lost 4 bases and J lost 5, with 10 bases in between. DNA for the CDR3: TGTGCCATCAGTGTAACGGGGCAAGATACGCAGTATTTT. Translating it yields CAISVTGQDTQYF.

As concerns this clonotype: A far more abundant clone sits one base away, making this likely a read error. The chain couples TRBV7-9 to TRBJ1-5; D remains ambiguous. Germline values: CDR1 SEHNR, CDR2 FQNEAQ (reference sequence). This CDR3 spans 12 amino acids. In nucleotides, the CDR3 is TGTGCCGGCAGCTCAGGCAATCAGCCCCAGCATTTT. As protein: CAGSSGNQPQHF.

V is TRBV5-1 and J is TRBJ2-1, with D unclear. The CDR3 sequence is 15 residues long. The germline gives CDR1 SGHRS, CDR2 YFSETQ. Between the trimmed V and J ends, which lost 1 base and 6 bases, there was a span of 14 bases. Here the CDR3 reads CASSLTGPLANEQFF. In DNA, the CDR3 is TGCGCCAGCAGCTTGACTGGCCCTTTGGCCAATGAGCAGTTCTTC.

This clonotype was recorded at least ten times. This sequence joins TRBV20-1 and TRBJ1-2, with unresolved D. The CDR3 sequence is 15 residues long. Germline V gene lookup returns CDR1 DFQATT and CDR2 SNEGSKA (reference sequence). V lost 0 bases, J lost 0 bases, and 11 bases lay in between. CDR3 bases: TGCAGTGCTAGAGACCCATGGACCTCTAACTATGGCTACACCTTC. Its protein is CSARDPWTSNYGYTF.

This clonotype was seen repeatedly, ten times or more. The CDR3 loop is CATSRGQGGRTDTQYF. Written as DNA, the CDR3 is TGTGCCACCAGCAGGGGACAGGGAGGTCGCACAGATACGCAGTATTTT. The genes are TRBV15 and TRBJ2-3; 9 nucleotides agree with TRBD1. The length of the CDR3 is 16 residues. Germline V CDR1 and CDR2: LNHNV, YYDKDF (reference sequence). V was clipped by 3 bases and J by 1 base; unmatched bases: 5.